The entry below gives a single T cell receptor beta chain sequence along with its context. Its target is not known. Antigen-specific CD4+ T cells were first expanded with viral peptide pools by the ViraFEST assay and only then sequenced. It was after approximately 10 days of culture that CD4+ T cells were isolated. The vaccine recipients had no prior SARS-CoV-2 infection, with negative nucleocapsid antibodies. A few million PBMC were placed in each well, which was supplemented with 10 IU/ml IL-2 and around 10 ug/ml peptides. TCRdb's table, derived via immunoSEQ multiplex PCR, lists solely in-frame clones and lacks some. The table includes about 68,000 clones, over 70% detected once. The data originate from a study of vaccination effects on CD4 cells after COVID-19. This CDR3 is built from 15 residues. The V gene end was trimmed by 6 bases and the J gene end by 0 bases; junction bases not matched to a gene: 4. Looked up from germline, CDR1 is KGHSH and CDR2 is LQKENI.

The receptor was isolated from a human donor who received a COVID-19 vaccine. The sequences come from CD4+ T cells from PBMCs cultured with SARS-CoV-2 spike peptides, collected before COVID-19 vaccination. This chain joins TRBV18 and TRBJ2-2; 7 nucleotides align to TRBD2. CDR3: CASSPGLTNTGELFF. In DNA form, the CDR3 reads TGTGCCAGCTCCCCGGGACTAACGAACACCGGGGAGCTGTTTTTT. Full variable domain (outside the CDR3, taken from reference TRBV18 and TRBJ2-2): NAGVMQNPRHLVRRRGQEARLRCSPMKGHSHVYWYRQLPEEGLKFMVYLQKENIIDESGMPKERFSAEFPKEGPSILRIQQVVRGDSAAYFCASSPGLTNTGELFFGEGSRLTVL.